One T cell receptor beta chain is described in this entry. As originally analysed: By means of reference gene primer amplification, nucleated cell counts were estimated. Assay used: immunoSEQ multiplex PCR; TCRdb lists only in-frame clones, some missing. D and trimming were read from the DNA, whereas the V and J calls and clone size are those reported in that table. The repertoire holds under 300,000 clones, with approximately 80% as singletons. The CDR3 length is 15 residues. Germline values: CDR1 SEHNR, CDR2 FQNEAQ (reference sequence). The V and J ends lost 1 base and 5 bases respectively, with 14 bases between them. The data were taken from a study of blood T cell repertoires in COVID-19. At the level of the study: COVID-19 samples from acute and convalescent phases originated in the United States, Italy and Spain. PBMCs, B-cell-depleted T cells, or T cells provided the cDNA or gDNA that made up the material.

The sample was peripheral blood. This chain uses TRBV7-9 with TRBJ2-5, with D hard to call. This TCR derives from a man aged 35-49 years who had recovered from COVID-19. CDR3 in amino acids: CASSLGRPFVETQYF. The CDR3 DNA sequence: TGTGCCAGCAGCTTAGGCAGGCCATTCGTTGAGACCCAGTACTTC. Based on the CDR3 plus reference TRBV7-9 and TRBJ2-5, the full variable domain is DTGVSQNPRHKITKRGQNVTFRCDPISEHNRLYWYRQTLGQGPEFLTYFQNEAQLEKSRLLSDRFSAERPKGSFSTLEIQRTEQGDSAMYLCASSLGRPFVETQYFGPGTRLLVL.